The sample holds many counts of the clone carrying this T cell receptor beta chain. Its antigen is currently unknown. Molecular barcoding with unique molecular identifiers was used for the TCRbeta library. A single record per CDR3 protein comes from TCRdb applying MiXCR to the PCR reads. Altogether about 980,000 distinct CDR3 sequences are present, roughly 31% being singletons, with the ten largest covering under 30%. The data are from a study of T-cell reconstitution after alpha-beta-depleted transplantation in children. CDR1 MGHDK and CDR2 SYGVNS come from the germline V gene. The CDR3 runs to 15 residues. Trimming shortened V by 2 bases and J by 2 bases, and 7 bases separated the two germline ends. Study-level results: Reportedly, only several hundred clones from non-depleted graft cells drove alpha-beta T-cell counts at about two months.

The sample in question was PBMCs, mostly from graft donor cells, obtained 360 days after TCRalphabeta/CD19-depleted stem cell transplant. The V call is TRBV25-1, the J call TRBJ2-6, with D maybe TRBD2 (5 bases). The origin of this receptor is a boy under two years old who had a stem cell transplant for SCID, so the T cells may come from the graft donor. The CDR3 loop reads CASSEGGTGANVLTF. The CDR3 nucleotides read TGTGCCAGCAGTGAAGGAGGCACTGGGGCCAACGTCCTGACTTTC.